This T cell receptor beta chain was profiled in a study of T cells expressing NK-cell markers. Reprocessing the 5' RACE reads, TCRdb reports a single entry for every CDR3 protein and omits DNA. The sample table sets out roughly 380,000 distinct CDR3 sequences. A word on this clonotype: Antigen: not known.

Findings of the study overall: Of the CD8+ T cell pool in about 6 donors, roughly 1.0-7.5% was accounted for by dominant NKG2C+ clonotypes.

Germline V gives CDR1 WNHNN, CDR2 SYGVQD (reference sequence). CDR3 length: 15 amino acids. The receptor comes from a man aged 18-75 years in good health. The V call is TRBV10-1, the J call TRBJ2-1; TCRdb proposes TRBD1, but this gene call is untestable without DNA. The sample was blood T cells: a sorted CD56 or NKG2C T cell subset, CD4+ or CD8+ T cells, or bulk PBMC T cells (not recorded which). The CDR3 region is CASSPPGEEYNEQFF.